What follows describes a single T cell receptor beta chain. The CDR3 runs to 13 residues. CDR1 is SNHLY, CDR2 FYNNEI, per germline. V dropped 4 bases and J dropped 2 bases, with 9 bases sitting between them. This entry comes from a study of T-cell reconstitution after alpha-beta-depleted transplantation in children. Preparation of the TCRbeta library was carried out with unique molecular identifiers. MiXCR, applied by TCRdb to the PCR reads, yields one record per CDR3 protein. The sample shows 350,000 to 400,000 distinct CDR3 sequences, roughly 21% of them seen only once. The rearrangement uses TRBV2 and TRBJ2-7, with TRBD1 as a possible D gene (6 bases). This receptor was obtained from a human donor who donated a stem cell graft to a child with acute myeloid leukemia. The source material was PBMCs from the stem cell graft donor, sampled from the stem cell graft. CDR3: CASSGTVPYEQYF. The CDR3 nucleotides are TGTGCCAGCAGTGGGACAGTCCCCTACGAGCAGTACTTC.